This is a list of T cell receptor beta chains from one sample in a study of blood T cell repertoires in COVID-19. Clones were read by immunoSEQ multiplex PCR, and TCRdb kept only the in-frame ones, dropping some. The top ten clones hold roughly 2% of a sample with fewer than 450,000 clones, around 90% of them seen once. Sequencing used PBMCs or T cells enriched from blood (not recorded which). The source of these receptors is a woman aged 40 to 50 with acute COVID-19. Both conserved end residues are trimmed from each CDR3.

TRBV6-5	TRBJ2-7	ASSYLRGGEQY
TRBV5-1	TRBJ2-2	ASSLGQHNTGELF
TRBV29-1	TRBJ1-5	SVGGGKGMGQPQH
TRBV11-2	TRBJ2-2	ASSYDRGTVAGELF
TRBV3-1/TRBV3-2	TRBJ2-2	ASSQVLANTGELF
TRBV7-2	TRBJ1-2	ASSRGGGPANYGYT
TRBV7-6	TRBJ2-1	ASSSILAGTQWREQF
TRBV15	TRBJ1-3	ATSRDSGLGNTIY
TRBV11-2	TRBJ1-6	ASSLGITRSYNSPLH
TRBV2	TRBJ1-5	ASSETRGFNQPQH
TRBV5-1	TRBJ2-2	ASRGGTGTGELF
TRBV19	TRBJ1-5	ASSIRQGVQPQH
TRBV30	TRBJ1-6	AWSVTGARSPLH
TRBV15	TRBJ1-2	ATSRDVAGLYGYT
TRBV7-9	TRBJ1-4	ASSVQATNEKLF
TRBV18	TRBJ1-6	ASSPPGGVDNSPLH
TRBV19	TRBJ1-5	ASLYRDSSNQPQH
TRBV5-1	TRBJ1-1	ASSLREMNTEAF
TRBV6-5	TRBJ2-1	ASSYVDGYNEQF
TRBV3-1/TRBV3-2	TRBJ2-5	ASSQKAGGWEVEETQY
TRBV12-3/TRBV12-4	TRBJ1-2	ASTGRNYGYT
TRBV5-1	TRBJ1-1	ASSGDNLNTEAF
TRBV11-3	TRBJ2-2	ASSLNRGSGELF
TRBV6-5	TRBJ1-2	ASSPDTVANYGYT
TRBV7-9	TRBJ1-2	ASSWEGSHYGYT
TRBV29-1	TRBJ2-1	SVETPGGAYNEQF
TRBV5-1	TRBJ2-1	ASSPVMGRDNEQF
TRBV7-9	TRBJ2-1	ASSLALAGDSTRDEQF
TRBV19	TRBJ1-1	ASSSLRTGGTEAF
TRBV18	TRBJ1-5	ASSAGTGNQPQH
TRBV6-5	TRBJ1-5	ASRLLADNQPQH
TRBV9	TRBJ1-6	ASSETGTENSPLH
TRBV9	TRBJ1-2	ASNRAANYGYT
TRBV11-3	TRBJ1-1	ASSLLGENTEAF
TRBV30	TRBJ1-2	AWSPRTEGYT
TRBV27	TRBJ1-3	ASRRDGGGSGNTIY
TRBV12-5	TRBJ1-1	ASGFGKGDTEAF
TRBV30	TRBJ1-4	AWSRGTGYEKLF
TRBV19	TRBJ2-3	ASSIDIHTQY
TRBV9	TRBJ2-1	ASSRLAGEYNEQF
TRBV29-1	TRBJ2-5	SVESRQGETQY
TRBV12-5	TRBJ2-5	ASGDNLAGVEGTQY
TRBV5-5	TRBJ1-5	ASSLTAGSNQPQH
TRBV3-1/TRBV3-2	TRBJ2-6	ASSQGLTHVLT
TRBV27	TRBJ1-1	ASSLSPGVNTEAF
TRBV7-9	TRBJ1-2	ASSLALQFYGYT
TRBV29-1	TRBJ2-2	SVEVSAAFGELF
TRBV6-5	TRBJ1-2	ASSYDGTPDYT
TRBV7-9	TRBJ2-7	ASSFLRQDSYEQY
TRBV4-1	TRBJ1-5	ASSQGFAQGYNQPQH
TRBV6-6	TRBJ1-2	ASSYYGGRDGYT
TRBV3-1/TRBV3-2	TRBJ1-2	ASSQEGTLNGYT